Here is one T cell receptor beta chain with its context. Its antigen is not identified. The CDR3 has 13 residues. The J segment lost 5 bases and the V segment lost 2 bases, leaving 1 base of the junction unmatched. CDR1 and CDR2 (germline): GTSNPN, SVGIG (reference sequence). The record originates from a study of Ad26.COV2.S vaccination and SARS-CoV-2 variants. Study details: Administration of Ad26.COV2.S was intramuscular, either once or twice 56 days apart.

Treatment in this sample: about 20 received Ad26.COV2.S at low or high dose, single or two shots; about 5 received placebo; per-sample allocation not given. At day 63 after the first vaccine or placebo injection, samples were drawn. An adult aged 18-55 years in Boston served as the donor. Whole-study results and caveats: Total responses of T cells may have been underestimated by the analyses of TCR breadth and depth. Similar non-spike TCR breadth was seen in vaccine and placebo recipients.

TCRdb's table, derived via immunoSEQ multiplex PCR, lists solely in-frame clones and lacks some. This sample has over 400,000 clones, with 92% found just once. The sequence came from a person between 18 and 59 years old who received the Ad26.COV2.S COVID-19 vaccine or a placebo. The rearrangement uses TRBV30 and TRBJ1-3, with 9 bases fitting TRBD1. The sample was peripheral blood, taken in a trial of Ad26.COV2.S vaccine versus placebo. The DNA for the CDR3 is TGTGCCTGGAGTTACAGGGGGCGAAACACCATATATTTT. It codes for CAWSYRGRNTIYF.